The rows below give T cell receptor beta chains drawn from one sample of a study of blood T cell repertoires in COVID-19. Repertoires were generated with immunoSEQ multiplex PCR, while TCRdb's copy carries only in-frame clones and drops some. The data contain 150,000 to 200,000 clones, around 92% of them singletons. The sample consisted of peripheral blood. These receptors were taken from a man aged 25-40 years with COVID-19, enrolled during active disease. The CDR3 runs from the conserved cysteine through the conserved F or W. The D gene is left open where the match is weak. Part of the rows lack a size; the others show once, few, many or a class for expanded clones.

v_call,clone_size,cdr3_length,d_call,j_call,cdr3_aa,cdr3_nt
TRBV4-3,NA,15,NA,TRBJ2-7,CASSHSPDSSYEQYF,TGCGCCAGCAGCCACTCTCCCGACAGTTCCTACGAGCAGTACTTC
TRBV6-5,NA,15,NA,TRBJ1-5,CASSLQQGSNQPQHF,TGTGCCAGCTCGCTTCAACAGGGTAGCAATCAGCCCCAGCATTTT
TRBV2,NA,15,NA,TRBJ1-2,CASSEGPPGDYGYTF,TGTGCCAGCAGTGAGGGACCGCCGGGAGACTATGGCTACACCTTC
TRBV2,NA,14,NA,TRBJ1-4,CASSKGVSYEKLFF,TGTGCCAGCAGTAAGGGGGTTTCATATGAAAAACTGTTTTTT
TRBV18,NA,14,TRBD1,TRBJ1-1,CASSPDRLNTEAFF,TGTGCCAGCTCACCGGACAGGCTGAACACTGAAGCTTTCTTT
TRBV5-1,once,13,NA,TRBJ1-2,CASRSQGTSGYTF,TGCGCCAGCAGATCCCAGGGCACAAGCGGCTACACCTTC
TRBV27,NA,19,TRBD2,TRBJ2-7,CASSFHSGRAQAGTYEQYF,TGTGCCAGCAGTTTCCATAGCGGGAGGGCGCAGGCTGGTACCTACGAGCAGTACTTC
TRBV7-6,NA,15,TRBD2,TRBJ2-1,CASSSGTSGRNEQFF,TGTGCCAGCAGTTCCGGGACTAGCGGGAGAAATGAGCAGTTCTTC
TRBV18,NA,14,NA,TRBJ1-2,CASSLGWGDYGYTF,TGTGCCAGCTCCCTGGGGTGGGGCGACTATGGCTACACCTTC
TRBV7-9,once,18,TRBD1,TRBJ1-4,CASSKPGQGVVGNEKLFF,TGTGCCAGCAGCAAACCGGGACAGGGCGTGGTTGGAAATGAAAAACTGTTTTTT
TRBV6-5,NA,14,NA,TRBJ1-1,CASSYRGLNTEAFF,TGTGCCAGCAGTTATAGGGGGTTGAACACTGAAGCTTTCTTT
TRBV4-3,NA,16,NA,TRBJ1-2,CASSQDRGGDSDGYTF,TGCGCCAGCAGCCAAGATAGGGGGGGGGACTCCGATGGCTACACCTTC
TRBV10-1,once,15,TRBD1,TRBJ1-4,CASSRGRGANEKLFF,TGCGCCAGCAGTAGGGGGCGCGGGGCTAATGAAAAACTGTTTTTT
TRBV6-1,many,18,TRBD2,TRBJ2-3,CASSEARTSGGSTDTQYF,TGTGCCAGCAGTGAAGCGCGGACTAGCGGGGGATCCACAGATACGCAGTATTTT
TRBV12-3/TRBV12-4,few,13,NA,TRBJ1-3,CASTPGVSGGIYF,TGTGCCAGCACCCCCGGTGTGTCGGGGGGCATATATTTT
TRBV5-4,NA,15,NA,TRBJ1-4,CASSLGGMGNEKLFF,TGTGCCAGCAGCTTGGGAGGGATGGGTAATGAAAAACTGTTTTTT
TRBV27,NA,11,NA,TRBJ2-7,CASRNSYEQYF,TGTGCCAGCAGGAACAGCTACGAGCAGTACTTC
TRBV5-1,few,17,TRBD2,TRBJ2-1,CASSLDPGLAKYNEQFF,TGCGCCAGCAGCTTGGACCCGGGACTAGCGAAATACAATGAGCAGTTCTTC
TRBV5-8,NA,16,TRBD2,TRBJ2-1,CASSWYSGGAINEQFF,TGTGCCAGCAGCTGGTATAGCGGGGGGGCGATCAATGAGCAGTTCTTC
TRBV5-6,NA,15,TRBD2,TRBJ2-7,CASSLELAGEYEQYF,TGTGCCAGCAGCTTGGAACTAGCGGGAGAGTACGAGCAGTACTTC
TRBV6-5,once,15,TRBD1,TRBJ2-7,CASSKGATSSYEQYF,TGTGCCAGCAGTAAGGGGGCTACTTCCTCCTACGAGCAGTACTTC
TRBV21-1,once,14,NA,TRBJ2-3,CASSRGKITDTQYF,TGTGCCAGCAGCAGGGGCAAAATCACAGATACGCAGTATTTT
TRBV6-6,NA,15,NA,TRBJ1-3,CASSYSEASGNTIYF,TGTGCCAGCAGTTACTCGGAGGCCTCTGGAAACACCATATATTTT
TRBV10-3,NA,15,TRBD2,TRBJ2-1,CAISESPRGGNEQFF,TGTGCCATCAGTGAGTCCCCCCGGGGGGGAAATGAGCAGTTCTTC
TRBV10-3,NA,18,TRBD2,TRBJ2-1,CAISEPSSGTSSYNEQFF,TGTGCCATCAGTGAGCCCTCTAGCGGAACAAGCTCCTACAATGAGCAGTTCTTC
TRBV11-2,once,14,TRBD1,TRBJ1-2,CASTGTGFNYGYTF,TGTGCCTCAACCGGGACAGGCTTTAACTATGGCTACACCTTC
TRBV5-6,NA,16,TRBD1,TRBJ1-2,CASSGTGQGEVYGYTF,TGTGCCAGCAGCGGCACGGGACAGGGGGAGGTCTATGGCTACACCTTC
TRBV2,NA,13,NA,TRBJ1-2,CASSRTDNYGYTF,TGTGCCAGCAGTCGGACAGACAACTATGGCTACACCTTC
TRBV27,NA,17,TRBD1,TRBJ2-1,CASSTLGRTGGSNEQFF,TGTGCCAGCAGCACCCTCGGGAGGACAGGGGGCTCAAATGAGCAGTTCTTC
TRBV28,NA,14,NA,TRBJ1-5,CASSRGGSNQPQHF,TGTGCCAGCAGCCGAGGGGGAAGCAATCAGCCCCAGCATTTT
TRBV5-6,NA,14,NA,TRBJ2-7,CASSWGTRGYEQYF,TGTGCCAGCAGCTGGGGGACCAGGGGCTACGAGCAGTACTTC
TRBV5-1,NA,14,TRBD1,TRBJ1-2,CASSEQGGSDGYTF,TGCGCCAGCAGCGAACAAGGGGGCAGCGATGGCTACACCTTC
TRBV5-6,once,15,NA,TRBJ2-7,CASSPRTAVSYEQYF,TGTGCCAGCAGTCCCAGGACAGCGGTCTCCTACGAGCAGTACTTC
TRBV3-1/TRBV3-2,NA,16,NA,TRBJ1-2,CASSQGIQRANYGYTF,TGTGCCAGCAGCCAAGGGATTCAGCGAGCTAACTATGGCTACACCTTC
TRBV9,NA,17,TRBD2,TRBJ2-2,CASSASRGTGGTGELFF,TGTGCCAGCAGCGCGTCGAGAGGGACGGGGGGCACCGGGGAGCTGTTTTTT
TRBV7-2,NA,15,TRBD1,TRBJ2-5,CASSLELGGEETQYF,TGTGCCAGCAGCTTAGAGTTAGGGGGCGAAGAGACCCAGTACTTC
TRBV6-6,NA,15,NA,TRBJ2-5,CASSTSRSSQETQYF,TGTGCCAGCAGCACTTCGCGGTCCTCCCAAGAGACCCAGTACTTC
TRBV18,NA,16,TRBD1,TRBJ1-2,CASSLTADRGRRGYTF,TGTGCCAGCTCACTAACGGCGGACAGGGGGCGACGCGGCTACACCTTC
TRBV30,NA,12,NA,TRBJ2-7,CAWSVSEGLQYF,TGTGCCTGGAGTGTCAGCGAGGGCCTTCAGTACTTC
TRBV24-1,once,17,TRBD2,TRBJ2-1,CATSDYPLAGEGDEQFF,TGTGCCACCAGTGATTACCCTCTGGCGGGAGAAGGTGATGAGCAGTTCTTC
TRBV5-1,NA,17,TRBD2,TRBJ2-1,CASSLTSGDLSYNEQFF,TGCGCCAGCAGCTTGACTAGCGGGGACCTTTCATACAATGAGCAGTTCTTC
TRBV7-2,NA,17,TRBD2,TRBJ2-5,CASSLGTSGPPRKTQYF,TGTGCCAGCAGCTTAGGGACTAGCGGGCCACCCAGGAAGACCCAGTACTTC
TRBV5-4,NA,13,TRBD1,TRBJ2-3,CASTGQGTDTQYF,TGTGCCAGCACTGGACAGGGGACAGATACGCAGTATTTT
TRBV4-3,NA,14,NA,TRBJ2-2,CASSRAYNTGELFF,TGCGCCAGCAGCCGCGCCTATAACACCGGGGAGCTGTTTTTT
TRBV4-2,NA,18,TRBD1,TRBJ1-5,CASSQEFGTGTSNQPQHF,TGTGCCAGCAGCCAAGAATTCGGGACAGGGACTAGCAATCAGCCCCAGCATTTT
TRBV4-2,NA,14,NA,TRBJ1-1,CASSQLVGFTEAFF,TGTGCCAGCAGCCAATTGGTCGGGTTCACTGAAGCTTTCTTT
TRBV3-1/TRBV3-2,once,14,NA,TRBJ1-1,CASSQNIPNTEAFF,TGTGCCAGCAGCCAGAACATTCCGAACACTGAAGCTTTCTTT